This paragraph reports one T cell receptor beta chain. Its recognized antigen is unknown. No much larger clone exists at a distance of one base, and base qualities are not known. CDR1 PRHDT and CDR2 FYEKMQ are derived from the germline V gene (reference sequence). The V and J ends are trimmed by 0 bases and 3 bases, leaving 0 bases between them. Measured from the cysteine to the phenylalanine, the CDR3 is 11 residues long. The DNA shown is the 33-base CDR3, in frame from base 1. The first patient joined ICON in early 2016, and enrollment wrapped up when the last patient was enrolled in the second half of 2018. Fresh tumor and matched uninvolved tissue for in-depth immune analyses, including TCR sequencing, were collected from a subcohort of about 80 patients. TCR sequencing was performed on DNA isolated from bulk tissue, without cell sorting. The sample comes from a study of tumor-infiltrating lymphocytes in localized non-small cell lung cancer listed by TCRdb under 2021. With regard to the full study: Patients whose samples were collected after neoadjuvant chemotherapy, as well as both smokers and never-smokers and several histologies, were included in the cohort. The overall ICON cohort was composed of 150 surgical patients with localized non-small cell lung cancer whose tumors were resected. For 50 to 60 patients, immunoSEQ T-cell fraction was compared between paired tumor and uninvolved lung. Each patient provided resected tumor tissue plus uninvolved lung tissue from the same patient, with the uninvolved lung tissue described as non-adjacent to the tumor. TCR sequencing was one of several integrated assays, alongside flow cytometry, multiplex immunofluorescence, RNA-seq, exome sequencing and proteomics, applied to the same patients.

Study-wide conclusions, independent of this receptor: In line with immunofluorescence CD3 counts, TCRbeta sequencing supported higher T cell infiltration in tumors compared with uninvolved lung tissue. Tumor T-cell fraction from TCR sequencing was not associated with recurrence-free survival (p = 0.61). Because different assays used different pieces of the same tissue, technical variation could not be distinguished from intratumor heterogeneity. Since assay coverage differed from patient to patient depending on how much tissue was available, TCR sequencing was done for only a subset of the cohort. The TCR-derived T-cell fraction showed no difference between the flow cytometry-defined immunotypes IM1 (good prognosis) and IM2 (poor prognosis).

The T-cell fraction in tumor and uninvolved lung tissue was provided by TCR sequencing with the immunoSEQ assay. Per the original workflow: For survival analysis, patients were divided into high (upper tertile) and low (lower two tertiles) T-cell fraction groups, which were compared by log-rank test. A signed-rank test was used to check for differences in T-cell fraction between paired tumor and uninvolved lung. The clones in this table, taken by TCRdb from immuneACCESS, are in-frame only. Not every clone is retained; where verified, under half of the shortfall comes from an unresolved V gene, and the cause of the rest is unknown. For V, J and clone size, that table is used; D and trimming come from the DNA. Within this sample are tens of thousands of clones, with 70% to 80% of them counted one time only. The ten largest clonotypes hold 3% to 4% of the sample.

This clonotype was obtained from a human donor with non-small cell lung cancer. Rearrangement joined TRBV13 to TRBJ2-7, with the D gene uncertain. Source material: lung tumor tissue. The CDR3 reads CASSLGYEQYF. Here is the DNA: TGTGCCAGCAGCTTAGGCTACGAGCAGTACTTC.